One and the same sample provided the 8 T cell receptor beta chains below, sequenced in a study of regulatory dendritic cells for organ transplantation. CFSE-labeled sorted T cells met regulatory or mature dendritic cells for 5 days. Their target antigens are unknown. TCRdb's copy holds only in-frame clones and misses some; the assay was immunoSEQ multiplex PCR. Here the sample spans about 20,000 clones, roughly 85% being singletons. The sample comprised naive CD4+ T cells from blood cultured with regulatory dendritic cells. As for subset: CD45RA+ naive T cells. These receptors all come from a human donor in good health.

This clone was detected a few times. The rearrangement uses TRBV2 and TRBJ2-1; tentative D call: TRBD2 (6 bases). V gave up 1 base and J gave up 9 bases, with 10 bases separating them. Germline assignment: CDR1 SNHLY and CDR2 FYNNEI. The CDR3 has 13 amino acids. The CDR3 protein is CASSEGLVAEQFF. The CDR3 bases are TGTGCCAGCAGTGAAGGACTAGTGGCTGAGCAGTTCTTC.

The J gene is TRBJ2-1, the V gene TRBV7-2; D gene unclear. Germline CDR1 is SGHTA and CDR2 is FQGNSA. Trimming stripped 3 bases from V and 4 bases from J, with 1 base between. The CDR3 extends over 11 amino acids. The CDR3 DNA sequence: TGTGCCAGCAGCTTTTACAATGAGCAGTTCTTC. This translates into CASSFYNEQFF.

This clone has only a few counts. This chain joins TRBV7-9 and TRBJ1-2; D may be TRBD1 (5 bases). CDR1 and CDR2 from the germline V gene are SEHNR and FQNEAQ (reference sequence). CDR3 length: 13 residues. The ends were cut back, 5 bases at V and 8 bases at J, with 15 bases in the middle. The chain's CDR3 is CASSPRAGDGYTF. The CDR3 DNA follows: TGTGCCAGCAGCCCCAGGGCGGGGGACGGCTACACCTTC. Supplemented by reference TRBV7-9 and TRBJ1-2, the full variable domain reads DTGVSQNPRHKITKRGQNVTFRCDPISEHNRLYWYRQTLGQGPEFLTYFQNEAQLEKSRLLSDRFSAERPKGSFSTLEIQRTEQGDSAMYLCASSPRAGDGYTFGSGTRLTVV.

There are a few counts of this clone. The rearrangement links TRBV7-2 to TRBJ2-3, with TRBD2 identical over 7 bases. V lost 4 bases and J lost 7; bases outside the gene matches: 8. CDR1 is SGHTA and CDR2 is FQGNSA in the germline V gene. The CDR3 loop spans 14 amino acids. Here the CDR3 DNA reads TGTGCCAGCAGCTACGGAGCGGGGAGAAATACGCAGTATTTT. It is translated as CASSYGAGRNTQYF.

The chain combines TRBV30 with TRBJ1-1; the D is unclear. The CDR3 is made up of 11 amino acids. V lost 5 bases and J 6 bases, leaving 10 bases between the germline ends. Germline V CDR1 and CDR2: GTSNPN, SVGIG (reference sequence). Written as DNA, the CDR3 is TGTGCCTGGCGTAGACCGGCTGAAGCTTTCTTT. This sequence encodes CAWRRPAEAFF. Using reference TRBV30 and TRBJ1-1 for the parts outside the CDR3, the full variable domain is SQTIHQWPATLVQPVGSPLSLECTVEGTSNPNLYWYRQAAGRGLQLLFYSVGIGQISSEVPQNLSASRPQDRQFILSSKKLLLSDSGFYLCAWRRPAEAFFGQGTRLTVV.

The V gene is TRBV7-8, the J gene TRBJ1-2; D is perhaps TRBD1 (5 bases). The V gene lost 1 base and the J gene lost 0 bases, with 15 bases spanning the gap. Germline V gives CDR1 SGHVS, CDR2 FQNEAQ. The CDR3 is 17 amino acids. CDR3 sequence: CASSLGRSQEANYGYTF. For the CDR3, the DNA is TGTGCCAGCAGCTTAGGCCGCTCACAGGAAGCTAACTATGGCTACACCTTC.

The chain uses TRBV18 and TRBJ2-6, with D uncertain. Trimming removed 2 bases at V and 0 bases at J, with 2 bases between. Germline V CDR1 and CDR2: KGHSH, LQKENI. CDR3 length equals 14 residues. CDR3 DNA: TGTGCCAGCTCACCAGACTCTGGGGCCAACGTCCTGACTTTC. It is translated as CASSPDSGANVLTF.

The chain combines TRBV5-1 with TRBJ2-3; D is undetermined. V was trimmed by 5 bases and J by 0 bases, leaving 13 bases between them. The CDR3 is 15 residues long. Germline assignment: CDR1 SGHRS and CDR2 YFSETQ. The CDR3 here is CASSRQLGSTDTQYF. CDR3 bases: TGCGCCAGCAGTCGTCAACTCGGGAGCACAGATACGCAGTATTTT.